A single T cell receptor beta chain is shown here with its context. Its specificity is not known. The sample is drawn from a study of T cells after yellow fever vaccination. Template switching with 5'RACE generated the TCR cDNA and added a universal primer site and UMIs. TCRdb used MiXCR to reprocess the 5' RACE reads, holding one entry per CDR3 protein. The data contain under 150,000 distinct CDR3 sequences, more than 6% of them seen just once; the ten biggest clones take up under 0.95%. The V gene's germline CDR1 is SGHTA and CDR2 FQGNSA. CDR3 length: 15 residues. J gave up 5 bases and V 4 bases, and 9 bases lay outside the gene matches. Study results and caveats: On re-exposure, the response was weaker but peaked faster, at day 5 versus 15. Among primary-vaccination clones, most reappeared after the booster, at 95% to 96% for CD4 and 85% to 90% for CD8. Among all clonotypes, a small share was observed in both CD4 and CD8 compartments.

The source is a man in his thirties or forties who received the YFV17D yellow fever vaccine. Sequencing was performed on CD4+ T cells sorted from PBMCs, taken 5 days after the yellow fever booster vaccination. The rearrangement uses TRBV7-2 and TRBJ1-2; 8 nucleotides match TRBD1. CDR3 sequence: CASSSATDRVYGYTF. CDR3 bases: TGTGCCAGCAGCTCCGCGACGGACAGGGTATATGGCTACACCTTC.